The 30 T cell receptor beta chains below were found in one sample sequenced in a study of CD8+ T cells in alopecia areata. RNA extraction was followed by reverse transcription into cDNA, which acted as the sequencing template. Assay: immunoSEQ multiplex PCR; the TCRdb copy retains only in-frame clones and omits some. This sample has 150,000 to 200,000 clones, with 55% to 75% found just once. Stated treatment: oral pan-JAK inhibitor, 5-10 mg twice daily. This sample comprised CD4+ T cells sorted from blood, obtained at week 24, from a patient treated with tofacitinib. These receptors were collected from a human donor with alopecia areata.

This clone showed up just once. Here the CDR3 reads CASSITGTSTDTQYF. CDR3 DNA sequence: TGTGCCAGTAGTATCACCGGGACGTCCACAGATACGCAGTATTTT. The rearrangement uses TRBV19 and TRBJ2-3; D assignment may be TRBD1 or TRBD2 (5 bases each). Germline loops: CDR1 LNHDA, CDR2 SQIVND (reference sequence). Trimming pared 3 bases from V and 2 bases from J, leaving 12 bases between. The length of the CDR3 is 15 residues.

The chain combines TRBV10-3 with TRBJ1-2; 7 bases are a match to TRBD1. V gave up 10 bases and J gave up 4 bases; unmatched junction bases: 9. Germline V gives CDR1 ENHRY, CDR2 SYGVKD. The CDR3 length is 13 residues. The CDR3 DNA sequence: TGTGCCACCGGACAGCCAGGGGGCTATGGCTACACCTTC. Protein product: CATGQPGGYGYTF.

The chain combines TRBV5-5 with TRBJ2-3; D gene unclear. Between the trimmed V and J ends, which lost 1 base and 0 bases, there was a span of 3 bases. In germline, CDR1 is SGHKS, CDR2 YYEKEE (reference sequence). This CDR3 is built from 13 residues. CDR3 bases: TGTGCCAGCAGCTTGCCTAGCACAGATACGCAGTATTTT. Translating gives CASSLPSTDTQYF.

The chain joins TRBV4-3 to TRBJ2-7; D remains ambiguous. Trimming pared 0 bases from V and 3 bases from J, leaving 18 bases between. Germline V gene lookup returns CDR1 LGHNA and CDR2 YSLEER. The CDR3 has 17 residues. The CDR3 here is CASSQDMWPPGYYEQYF. For the CDR3, the DNA is TGCGCCAGCAGCCAAGATATGTGGCCACCCGGCTACTACGAGCAGTACTTC.

The chain combines TRBV4-1 with TRBJ1-2; 9 bases are shared with TRBD1. Germline CDR1 and CDR2: MGHRA and YSYEKL. CDR3 length: 14 amino acids. V lost 1 base to trimming and J lost 7 bases; unmatched junction nucleotides: 4. This CDR3 reads CASSQGGTGSGYTF. The CDR3 DNA reads as TGCGCCAGCAGCCAAGGGGGGACAGGGAGTGGCTACACCTTC.

This clone occurred a few times. The rearrangement uses TRBV19 and TRBJ1-1; D uncertain. Trimming cost V 4 bases and J 1 base, with 10 bases left between them. Germline V gives CDR1 LNHDA, CDR2 SQIVND (reference sequence). The length of the CDR3 is 14 residues. The CDR3 spells CASSNRAANTEAFF. The CDR3 DNA follows: TGTGCCAGTAGTAACCGGGCGGCGAACACTGAAGCTTTCTTT.

This rearrangement joins TRBV7-2 to TRBJ2-5; the D call may be TRBD1 or TRBD2 (7 bases each). Germline values: CDR1 SGHTA, CDR2 FQGNSA. V dropped 7 bases and J dropped 4 bases, with 22 bases sitting between them. The CDR3 contains 16 residues. CDR3 protein: CASTQGRQGGGETQYF. The CDR3 nucleotides are TGTGCCAGCACCCAAGGGCGGCAGGGGGGGGGAGAGACCCAGTACTTC.

The chain joins TRBV4-2 to TRBJ1-4, with 7 bases fitting TRBD1. Unmatched junction bases numbered 4, after V lost 1 base and J lost 5 bases. The CDR3 consists of 15 residues. CDR1 LGHNA and CDR2 YNFKEQ come from the germline V gene. The CDR3 protein is CASSQAPDRNEKLFF. CDR3 sequence (DNA): TGTGCCAGCAGCCAAGCTCCGGACAGGAATGAAAAACTGTTTTTT.

The rearrangement uses TRBV7-2 and TRBJ2-5; 8 nucleotides line up with TRBD1. Trimming at V came to 6 bases and at J to 2 bases, leaving 5 bases not matched to a gene. CDR1 and CDR2 from the germline V gene are SGHTA and FQGNSA. The CDR3 has 14 residues. The CDR3 DNA sequence: TGTGCCAGCAGACGGGGACAGGAGCAAGAGACCCAGTACTTC. This codes for CASRRGQEQETQYF.

The CDR3 nucleotides read TGTGCCAGCTCATCTAGCGGGAGGGCCGCAGATACGCAGTATTTT. Translating gives CASSSSGRAADTQYF. The chain combines TRBV18 with TRBJ2-3, with 12 nucleotides matching TRBD2. This CDR3 has 15 residues. CDR1 and CDR2 (germline): KGHSH, LQKENI. J gave up 4 bases and V 5 bases, and 4 bases lay outside the gene matches.

The rearrangement joins TRBV5-6 to TRBJ2-7, with D hard to call. The CDR3 spans 12 residues. Deletions cut 5 bases from V and 2 bases from J, with 8 bases between. Per germline, CDR1 SGHDT and CDR2 YYEEEE. CDR3 nucleotides: TGTGCCAGCAGTCAACGGGCCTACGAGCAGTACTTC. The encoded protein is CASSQRAYEQYF.

The rearrangement joins TRBV7-9 to TRBJ1-5; D gene uncertain. Germline CDR1 SEHNR, CDR2 FQNEAQ (reference sequence). The V and J ends lost 4 bases and 4 bases respectively, with 5 bases between them. The CDR3 loop spans 12 amino acids. CDR3 protein: CASSSANQPQHF. The CDR3, as DNA: TGTGCCAGCAGCTCCGCAAATCAGCCCCAGCATTTT.

The J gene is TRBJ2-3, the V gene TRBV4-1, with D maybe TRBD1 (5 bases). The CDR3 extends over 15 amino acids. The germline V gene has CDR1 MGHRA and CDR2 YSYEKL. Trimming removed 0 bases at V and 6 bases at J, with 13 bases between. For the CDR3, the DNA is TGCGCCAGCAGCCAAGACACGTGGGGCTCGGATACGCAGTATTTT. This gives the protein CASSQDTWGSDTQYF.

This clone was seen only a few times. At the DNA level, this CDR3 is encoded by other sequences in the same sample as well. The CDR3 reads CASSRTGVETQYF. In DNA form, the CDR3 reads TGTGCCAGCAGCCGGACCGGTGTGGAGACCCAGTACTTC. This sequence joins TRBV6-5 and TRBJ2-5, with D unclear. Trimming took 6 bases from V and 5 from J, leaving 13 bases between them. CDR1 and CDR2 from the germline V gene are MNHEY and SVGAGI. CDR3 size: 13 residues.

Judged by abundance, this clone is medium-sized. V and J are TRBV10-3 and TRBJ1-2; tentative D call: TRBD1 (5 bases). Trimming left V 4 bases short and J 5 bases short, with 11 bases between. Germline CDR1 and CDR2: ENHRY and SYGVKD. The CDR3 has 13 residues. CDR3 in amino acids: CAISGDAGYGYTF. As DNA, the CDR3 is TGTGCCATCAGTGGGGACGCTGGTTATGGCTACACCTTC.

This clone was detected only a few times. The chain combines TRBV5-1 with TRBJ2-7, with D possibly matching TRBD2 (7 bases). This CDR3 spans 18 amino acids. CDR1 is SGHRS, CDR2 YFSETQ, per germline. V dropped 1 base and J dropped 2 bases, with 22 bases sitting between them. As DNA, the CDR3 is TGCGCCAGCAGCTTGTTTCTTCCGGTAGGGCGGGGGCCCTACGAGCAGTACTTC. Its protein product is CASSLFLPVGRGPYEQYF.

The chain combines TRBV7-8 with TRBJ1-6; D remains ambiguous. The CDR3 contains 17 residues. Germline-derived CDR1 and CDR2 are SGHVS and FQNEAQ. Trimming removed 2 bases at V and 8 bases at J, with 19 bases between. The CDR3 coding sequence is TGTGCCAGCAGCTTAATGTCCGGCCCTCCTTGGGATTCACCCCTCCACTTT. Translated, it gives CASSLMSGPPWDSPLHF. Together with reference TRBV7-8 and TRBJ1-6, the CDR3 gives the full variable domain: GAGVSQSPRYKVAKRGQDVALRCDPISGHVSLFWYQQALGQGPEFLTYFQNEAQLDKSGLPSDRFFAERPEGSVSTLKIQRTQQEDSAVYLCASSLMSGPPWDSPLHFGNGTRLTVT.

About this clone itself: Distinct nucleotide sequences in the sample also encode this CDR3. V is TRBV29-1 and J is TRBJ1-1; 10 bases line up with TRBD1. The CDR3 consists of 12 residues. V was clipped by 6 bases and J by 3 bases; unmatched bases: 1. Germline V gene sequence: CDR1 SQVTM, CDR2 ANQGSEA. The CDR3, as DNA: TGCAGCGTCGGGACAGGGGACACTGAAGCTTTCTTT. Its protein is CSVGTGDTEAFF.

The chain joins TRBV7-2 to TRBJ1-1; TRBD1 agrees at 8 bases. Germline V lookup: CDR1 SGHTA, CDR2 FQGNSA. The CDR3 totals 15 residues. The junction had 7 bases not matched to a gene; V was cut back by 2 bases and J by 5 bases. In DNA form, the CDR3 reads TGTGCCAGCAGCTTACAGGGGGCCGTGGGGACTGAAGCTTTCTTT. The encoded protein is CASSLQGAVGTEAFF.

This clone was seen only a few times. V and J are TRBV28 and TRBJ2-7, with unresolved D. The CDR3 has 13 amino acids. Trimming took off 10 bases at V and 0 bases at J, with 13 bases between the two ends. Germline V CDR1 and CDR2: MDHEN, SYDVKM. This CDR3 is CATLGRPSYEQYF. The CDR3 DNA sequence: TGTGCCACCCTAGGCAGGCCCTCCTACGAGCAGTACTTC. Together with reference TRBV28 and TRBJ2-7, the CDR3 gives the full variable domain: DVKVTQSSRYLVKRTGEKVFLECVQDMDHENMFWYRQDPGLGLRLIYFSYDVKMKEKGDIPEGYSVSREKKERFSLILESASTNQTSMYLCATLGRPSYEQYFGPGTRLTVT.

The chain carries TRBV11-2 and TRBJ2-1; 7 positions agree with TRBD1. Germline CDR1 SGHAT, CDR2 FQNNGV. There are 15 residues in the CDR3. The ends lost 3 bases at V and 7 bases at J; junction bases unmatched: 9. CDR3 nucleotides: TGTGCCAGCAGCTTCGATGCGAACAGGGGTAATGAGCAGTTCTTC. Translated, it gives CASSFDANRGNEQFF.

V and J are TRBV5-4 and TRBJ2-2; no firm D call. Trimming removed 4 bases at V and 7 bases at J, with 8 bases between. Germline CDR1 and CDR2: SGHNT and YYREEE (reference sequence). This CDR3 is 12 amino acids long. Here the CDR3 DNA reads TGTGCCAGCAGCCCGGCTGACGGGGAGCTGTTTTTT. Its translation: CASSPADGELFF.

This rearrangement joins TRBV28 to TRBJ2-5, with 13 positions matching TRBD2. Germline V gives CDR1 MDHEN, CDR2 SYDVKM. V shed 6 bases, J shed 7 bases, and the junction held 5 bases outside the gene matches. This CDR3 has 14 amino acids. The CDR3 protein is CASRRTSGSLTQYF. The CDR3 DNA is TGTGCCAGCAGACGGACTAGCGGGAGCTTGACCCAGTACTTC. The variable domain in full, completed from reference TRBV28 and TRBJ2-5, reads DVKVTQSSRYLVKRTGEKVFLECVQDMDHENMFWYRQDPGLGLRLIYFSYDVKMKEKGDIPEGYSVSREKKERFSLILESASTNQTSMYLCASRRTSGSLTQYFGPGTRLLVL.

The chain links TRBV5-1 to TRBJ1-6; D remains ambiguous. The CDR3 is made up of 13 amino acids. Between the trimmed V and J ends, which lost 4 bases and 5 bases, there was a span of 7 bases. Germline CDR1 is SGHRS and CDR2 is YFSETQ. CDR3 DNA sequence: TGCGCCAGCAGCCAAACAAATAATTCACCCCTCCACTTT. This codes for CASSQTNNSPLHF.

V and J are TRBV30 and TRBJ2-3, with 9 bases aligning to TRBD2. Germline V gene lookup returns CDR1 GTSNPN and CDR2 SVGIG (reference sequence). V lost 6 bases to trimming and J lost 1 base; unmatched junction nucleotides: 5. The CDR3 is 14 amino acids. The CDR3 DNA is TGTGCCTGTCGACGGACTAGCGGCACAGATACGCAGTATTTT. Its protein is CACRRTSGTDTQYF.

V usage is TRBV9 and J usage is TRBJ2-1; D is undetermined. CDR1 and CDR2 (germline): SGDLS, YYNGEE. The CDR3 is 12 amino acids. The germline V and J ends were trimmed by 2 bases and 8 bases, with 8 bases remaining between them. This CDR3 is CASSVVGDEQFF. The DNA of the CDR3 is TGTGCCAGCAGCGTCGTAGGCGATGAGCAGTTCTTC.

The V call is TRBV2, the J call TRBJ2-6; 10 nucleotides agree with TRBD1. The V and J ends lost 3 bases and 0 bases, in that order; junction bases with no gene match: 5. CDR1 SNHLY and CDR2 FYNNEI come from the germline V gene. This CDR3 comprises 18 residues. In DNA form, the CDR3 reads TGTGCCAGCAGTGAGACAGGGGGCGAACCCTCTGGGGCCAACGTCCTGACTTTC. Amino acids: CASSETGGEPSGANVLTF.

The chain uses TRBV7-9 and TRBJ2-5; TRBD2 matches 7 bases. Germline values: CDR1 SEHNR, CDR2 FQNEAQ (reference sequence). The CDR3 runs 14 residues. Losses at the gene ends were 6 bases for V and 1 base for J; bases not matched to a gene: 5. The CDR3 loop is CASRAGLVQETQYF. In DNA form, the CDR3 reads TGTGCCAGCAGGGCTGGACTAGTCCAAGAGACCCAGTACTTC. The complete variable domain, with remaining parts taken from reference TRBV7-9 and TRBJ2-5, reads DTGVSQNPRHKITKRGQNVTFRCDPISEHNRLYWYRQTLGQGPEFLTYFQNEAQLEKSRLLSDRFSAERPKGSFSTLEIQRTEQGDSAMYLCASRAGLVQETQYFGPGTRLLVL.

This clone was observed a few times. J is TRBJ2-5 and V is TRBV5-6; TRBD1 matches 8 bases. The CDR3 extends over 14 amino acids. CDR1 is SGHDT, CDR2 YYEEEE, per germline. The J segment lost 7 bases and the V segment lost 4 bases, leaving 9 bases of the junction unmatched. In nucleotides, the CDR3 is TGTGCCAGCAGCCCTGGACAGGGTGCGGGGACCCAGTACTTC. This sequence encodes CASSPGQGAGTQYF.

Only a few counts were recorded for this clone. The chain joins TRBV29-1 to TRBJ2-1; 9 bases map to TRBD2. The CDR3 consists of 14 residues. V lost 3 bases, J lost 10 bases, and 10 bases stayed unmatched. The germline gives CDR1 SQVTM, CDR2 ANQGSEA. The CDR3, as DNA: TGCAGCGTTGATTCGGCGGGAGGGCCTAGGGAGCAGTTCTTC. Translation gives CSVDSAGGPREQFF.